A selection of T cell receptor beta chains follows, all from one sample in a study of T cell repertoires in cytomegalovirus infection. TCRdb re-called the reads through MiXCR, storing one row per CDR3 protein. The sample includes about 310,000 distinct CDR3 sequences, approximately 8.9% of them seen just once. The sample consisted of PBMCs. These receptors all stem from a human donor in good health (CMV status not recorded). Some clones in this sample may be carry-over from other donors' samples. Both conserved end residues are part of each CDR3. Fields, in order: D gene, V gene, CDR3 length, J gene, clone size, CDR3 protein, CDR3 DNA. A D gene is named only where the DNA matches it firmly. Clone size appears in some rows only: once, few, many, or a class for an expanded clone.

.,TRBV2,15,TRBJ2-5,few,CASSDPGEVQETQYF,TGTGCCAGCAGTGACCCGGGGGAGGTCCAAGAGACCCAGTACTTC
TRBD1,TRBV6-1,15,TRBJ1-1,few,CASTRSGGAYTEAFF,TGTGCCAGCACCAGGTCAGGGGGCGCGTACACTGAAGCTTTCTTT
TRBD1,TRBV5-1,14,TRBJ2-1,many,CASSLGDRVNEQFF,TGCGCCAGCAGCTTGGGAGACAGGGTCAATGAGCAGTTCTTC
.,TRBV12-3/TRBV12-4,11,TRBJ2-3,few,CASSLAADQYF,TGTGCCAGCAGTTTAGCCGCCGACCAGTATTTT
TRBD1,TRBV7-9,19,TRBJ1-1,many,CASSRPGTGVLGMNTEAFF,TGTGCCAGCAGCCGACCGGGGACAGGGGTGCTGGGAATGAACACTGAAGCTTTCTTT
.,TRBV7-9,17,TRBJ2-7,many,CASSLVRVGTVSYEQYF,TGTGCCAGCAGCTTAGTTCGTGTGGGGACCGTCTCCTACGAGCAGTACTTC
.,TRBV3-1,16,TRBJ2-5,.,CASSQDWRPGRETQYF,TGTGCCAGCAGCCAAGATTGGCGGCCCGGACGAGAGACCCAGTACTTC
.,TRBV28,14,TRBJ2-5,many,CASSQGGDLETQYF,TGTGCCAGCAGCCAAGGAGGGGACCTAGAGACCCAGTACTTC
TRBD2,TRBV7-9,17,TRBJ2-4,many,CASSPPLAEVPRNIQYF,TGTGCCAGCAGCCCACCCCTAGCGGAAGTGCCAAGAAACATTCAGTACTTC
.,TRBV27,13,TRBJ2-3,many,CASSFGILDTQYF,TGTGCCAGCAGTTTCGGTATTTTGGATACGCAGTATTTT
TRBD1,TRBV5-4,13,TRBJ2-4,few,CASSLSRDGTAYF,TGTGCCAGCAGCTTGAGTAGAGACGGGACAGCGTACTTC
.,TRBV7-9,17,TRBJ2-1,many,CASSLAHGGSLYNEQFF,TGTGCCAGCAGCTTAGCGCACGGGGGTTCCCTCTACAATGAGCAGTTCTTC
.,TRBV20-1,13,TRBJ2-2,many,CSAPVTRAGELFF,TGCAGTGCCCCAGTCACCCGTGCAGGGGAGCTGTTTTTT
TRBD2,TRBV15,17,TRBJ2-5,.,CATSTARRTSVLETQYF,TGTGCCACCAGCACCGCCCGCAGGACTAGCGTTCTAGAGACCCAGTACTTC
.,TRBV20-1,13,TRBJ1-5,many,CSARQFSNQPQHF,TGCAGTGCTAGGCAGTTTAGCAATCAGCCCCAGCATTTT
TRBD1,TRBV6-6,15,TRBJ2-5,many,CASSYSDRPTETQYF,TGTGCCAGCAGTTACTCGGACAGGCCCACAGAGACCCAGTACTTC
.,TRBV28,14,TRBJ2-6,few,CASRADSGANVLTF,TGTGCCAGCAGGGCCGACTCTGGGGCCAACGTCCTGACTTTC
TRBD2,TRBV28,18,TRBJ2-3,many,CASIPSEGSGGDTDTQYF,TGTGCCAGCATCCCATCCGAAGGTAGCGGGGGGGACACAGATACGCAGTATTTT
.,TRBV12-3/TRBV12-4,14,TRBJ1-1,few,CASSLSWENTEAFF,TGTGCCAGCAGTTTGAGTTGGGAGAACACTGAAGCTTTCTTT
.,TRBV19,16,TRBJ1-1,many,CASSPRPGRWNTEAFF,TGTGCCAGTAGTCCCCGACCTGGGAGGTGGAACACTGAAGCTTTCTTT
.,TRBV7-2,14,TRBJ2-3,many,CASGAWGRTDTQYF,TGTGCCAGCGGTGCGTGGGGGCGCACAGATACGCAGTATTTT
.,TRBV6-2/TRBV6-3,13,TRBJ2-5,few,CASTKPHKETQYF,TGTGCCAGCACCAAGCCCCATAAGGAGACCCAGTACTTC
.,TRBV7-8,13,TRBJ2-7,many,CASSLARGYEQYF,TGTGCCAGCAGCTTAGCAAGGGGTTACGAGCAGTACTTC
.,TRBV29-1,11,TRBJ2-2,many,CSVRETGELFF,TGCAGCGTACGGGAAACCGGGGAGCTGTTTTTT
.,TRBV5-1,13,TRBJ1-6,.,CASKDGDNSPLHF,TGCGCCAGCAAGGACGGGGATAATTCACCCCTCCACTTT
.,TRBV6-6,12,TRBJ2-5,many,CASSYSLETQYF,TGTGCCAGCAGTTACTCGCTAGAGACCCAGTACTTC
TRBD1,TRBV27,18,TRBJ1-6,many,CASSWVGGTEIYNSPLHF,TGTGCCAGCAGTTGGGTCGGCGGGACAGAAATCTATAATTCACCCCTCCACTTT
.,TRBV6-2/TRBV6-3,13,TRBJ1-1,many,CASSYRTNTEAFF,TGTGCCAGCAGTTACAGGACGAACACTGAAGCTTTCTTT
.,TRBV7-3,13,TRBJ2-1,many,CASSRGETVEQFF,TGTGCCAGCAGCCGCGGGGAAACGGTTGAGCAGTTCTTC
TRBD2,TRBV29-1,13,TRBJ2-7,few,CSVNSGGPYEQYF,TGCAGCGTTAATAGCGGGGGGCCCTACGAGCAGTACTTC
.,TRBV20-1,12,TRBJ2-3,many,CSAPREYYTQYF,TGCAGTGCTCCCCGGGAGTATTATACGCAGTATTTT
TRBD1,TRBV18,16,TRBJ1-1,many,CASKGAGFGMNTEAFF,TGTGCCAGTAAGGGGGCGGGGTTCGGGATGAACACTGAAGCTTTCTTT
TRBD1,TRBV20-1,14,TRBJ2-2,.,CSARDRGGTGELFF,TGCAGTGCTCGGGACAGGGGCGGCACCGGGGAGCTGTTTTTT
.,TRBV28,13,TRBJ1-1,.,CASSFQPYGEAFF,TGTGCCAGCAGTTTTCAACCCTACGGAGAAGCTTTCTTT
TRBD1,TRBV12-3/TRBV12-4,13,TRBJ1-3,many,CASSRTGGNTIYF,TGTGCCAGCAGTCGGACAGGGGGAAACACCATATATTTT
.,TRBV10-3,14,TRBJ2-3,many,CAISGRAQGDTQYF,TGTGCCATCAGTGGGAGGGCCCAAGGGGATACGCAGTATTTT
TRBD1,TRBV19,15,TRBJ2-2,.,CASRRQGKMTGELFF,TGTGCCAGTAGGAGACAGGGGAAAATGACCGGGGAGCTGTTTTTT
.,TRBV29-1,13,TRBJ2-5,many,CSASTWAGETQYF,TGCAGCGCCTCGACTTGGGCGGGAGAGACCCAGTACTTC
TRBD1,TRBV7-8,15,TRBJ2-1,many,CASSPGQGNYNEQFF,TGTGCCAGCAGCCCGGGACAGGGGAATTACAATGAGCAGTTCTTC
.,TRBV12-3/TRBV12-4,16,TRBJ1-1,many,CASKMTALSGNTEAFF,TGTGCCAGCAAAATGACAGCCCTTTCCGGGAACACTGAAGCTTTCTTT
TRBD1,TRBV19,15,TRBJ1-5,.,CASSINEGARQPQHF,TGTGCCAGTAGTATAAACGAGGGGGCGAGGCAGCCCCAGCATTTT
.,TRBV28,12,TRBJ2-1,many,CASISSGIKQFF,TGTGCCAGCATTTCATCCGGGATAAAGCAGTTCTTC
.,TRBV7-9,15,TRBJ1-3,many,CASSLARGLGNTIYF,TGTGCCAGCAGCTTAGCACGTGGGCTCGGAAACACCATATATTTT
TRBD1,TRBV7-9,13,TRBJ1-2,many,CASSYDDRGTYTF,TGTGCCAGCAGCTACGACGACAGGGGAACCTACACCTTC
TRBD1,TRBV6-6,14,TRBJ2-3,many,CASSGQASTDTQYF,TGTGCCAGCAGCGGACAGGCTAGCACAGATACGCAGTATTTT
.,TRBV28,14,TRBJ2-1,many,CASSYRDSLFKQFF,TGTGCCAGCAGTTATCGGGACTCCCTTTTCAAGCAGTTCTTC
TRBD1,TRBV2,16,TRBJ1-5,.,CASSATGTGVGQPQHF,TGTGCCAGCAGTGCCACCGGGACAGGGGTGGGTCAGCCCCAGCATTTT
.,TRBV19,17,TRBJ2-1,.,CASSTSGGTISYNEQFF,TGTGCCAGTAGTACCTCAGGGGGGACGATCTCCTACAATGAGCAGTTCTTC